What follows are 10 T cell receptor beta chains derived from one specimen sequenced in a study of T cell responses to AZD1222 COVID-19 vaccine. TCRdb keeps only in-frame clones here, not all; method: immunoSEQ multiplex PCR. This sample has 55,000 to 65,000 clones, with approximately 80% found just once. This sample comprised peripheral blood, obtained 28 days after the second AZD1222 dose. All receptors derive from an adult who received the AZD1222 COVID-19 vaccine.

V usage is TRBV4-2 and J usage is TRBJ1-2, with D tentatively TRBD1 (5 bases). This CDR3 is 14 amino acids long. Per the germline V gene, CDR1 is LGHNA and CDR2 is YNFKEQ. V was pared by 5 bases and J by 3 bases, with 13 bases between. The chain's CDR3 is CASSAGGTDYGYTF. As DNA, the CDR3 is TGTGCCAGCAGCGCTGGGGGGACGGACTATGGCTACACCTTC.

This sequence joins TRBV5-8 and TRBJ2-5; 9 nucleotides line up with TRBD1. V lost 9 bases and J lost 3; bases outside the gene matches: 12. This CDR3 contains 15 residues. Germline CDR1 reads SGHTS; CDR2 reads YDEGEE. The CDR3 nucleotides are TGTGCCACCTCGAGGGGGGGACAGGGCAAAGAGACCCAGTACTTC. It encodes CATSRGGQGKETQYF.

This clone was counted once. This rearrangement joins TRBV11-2 to TRBJ2-1; the D gene is possibly TRBD2 (6 bases). The CDR3 spans 15 residues. Germline V gene lookup returns CDR1 SGHAT and CDR2 FQNNGV. V dropped 0 bases and J dropped 6 bases, with 12 bases sitting between them. CDR3 coding DNA: TGTGCCAGCAGCTTAGAACGGACTAATCGCAATGAGCAGTTCTTC. This encodes CASSLERTNRNEQFF.

This rearrangement joins TRBV28 to TRBJ1-3; D perhaps matches TRBD1 (6 bases). This CDR3 spans 14 amino acids. Germline loops: CDR1 MDHEN, CDR2 SYDVKM. V dropped 6 bases and J dropped 0 bases, with 9 bases sitting between them. DNA of the CDR3: TGTGCCAGCAGACGGACAGACTCTGGAAACACCATATATTTT. Translating gives CASRRTDSGNTIYF.

The chain has TRBV7-6 and TRBJ2-6; a possible D gene is TRBD2 (5 bases). CDR1 is SGHVS, CDR2 FNYEAQ, per germline. The CDR3 runs 19 residues. Trimming took off 5 bases at V and 3 bases at J, with 23 bases between the two ends. CDR3 amino acids: CASSREIGVGRVGANVLTF. In DNA, the CDR3 is TGTGCCAGCAGCCGAGAGATAGGAGTTGGGCGGGTTGGGGCCAACGTCCTGACTTTC. Looking up the rest from reference TRBV7-6 and TRBJ2-6 gives the full variable domain: GAGVSQSPRYKVTKRGQDVALRCDPISGHVSLYWYRQALGQGPEFLTYFNYEAQQDKSGLPNDRFSAERPEGSISTLTIQRTEQRDSAMYRCASSREIGVGRVGANVLTFGAGSRLTVL.

This clone was seen a handful of times. The J gene is TRBJ2-7, the V gene TRBV6-1; the match to TRBD1 covers 8 bases. CDR3 length equals 18 residues. The ends lost 4 bases at V and 0 bases at J; junction bases unmatched: 14. The V gene's germline CDR1 is MNHNS and CDR2 SASEGT. The chain's CDR3 is CASSADTGQGSSSYEQYV. The DNA of the CDR3 is TGTGCCAGCAGTGCGGATACTGGACAGGGTTCAAGCTCCTACGAGCAGTACGTC.

The chain uses TRBV10-3 and TRBJ2-1, with TRBD2 as a possible D gene (5 bases). The germline V and J ends were trimmed by 2 bases and 10 bases, with 6 bases remaining between them. Germline CDR1 ENHRY, CDR2 SYGVKD. The CDR3 covers 11 residues. CDR3 sequence reads: CAISEEREQFF. The CDR3 DNA is TGTGCCATCAGTGAGGAGCGGGAGCAGTTCTTC.

This chain joins TRBV29-1 and TRBJ1-1, with D unclear. The germline V and J ends were trimmed by 5 bases and 1 base, with 5 bases remaining between them. Germline V gene sequence: CDR1 SQVTM, CDR2 ANQGSEA. The CDR3 is made up of 11 amino acids. CDR3 protein: CSVRENTEAFF. The CDR3 coding sequence is TGCAGCGTTCGGGAGAACACTGAAGCTTTCTTT.

V and J are TRBV6-5 and TRBJ2-5; no reliable D call. The CDR3 spans 14 residues. Germline values: CDR1 MNHEY, CDR2 SVGAGI. Trimming left V 6 bases short and J 5 bases short, with 16 bases between. CDR3 amino acids: CASSRTVLTETQYF. The CDR3 coding sequence is TGTGCCAGCAGCCGGACCGTTTTGACGGAGACCCAGTACTTC.

The chain is built from TRBV5-1 and TRBJ2-7; D ambiguous. V was pared by 4 bases and J by 3 bases, with 11 bases between. This CDR3 comprises 13 residues. CDR1 is SGHRS, CDR2 YFSETQ, per germline. Written as DNA, the CDR3 is TGCGCCAGCAGCATTGAAGGGCACTACGAGCAGTACTTC. The encoded protein is CASSIEGHYEQYF.